A single sample is the source of the 32 T cell receptor beta chains below, sequenced in a study of T cell changes during pregnancy in multiple sclerosis. Sequenced by immunoSEQ multiplex PCR; TCRdb stores in-frame clones only, minus some. Of roughly 64,000 clones in the sample, roughly 92% were seen once. Specimen: peripheral blood, collected in the second trimester of pregnancy. These TCRs come from a female donor with multiple sclerosis, enrolled in a pregnancy study.

The gene calls are TRBV5-1 and TRBJ2-1, with D perhaps TRBD1 (7 bases). The ends were cut back, 3 bases at V and 2 bases at J, with 15 bases in the middle. This CDR3 spans 16 amino acids. From germline, CDR1 is SGHRS and CDR2 YFSETQ. The CDR3 bases are TGCGCCAGCAGCTGGGGGGCGCAGGGGGCCTACAATGAGCAGTTCTTC. It translates to CASSWGAQGAYNEQFF. The complete variable domain, with remaining parts taken from reference TRBV5-1 and TRBJ2-1, reads KAGVTQTPRYLIKTRGQQVTLSCSPISGHRSVSWYQQTPGQGLQFLFEYFSETQRNKGNFPGRFSGRQFSNSRSEMNVSTLELGDSALYLCASSWGAQGAYNEQFFGPGTRLTVL.

The chain combines TRBV10-1 with TRBJ2-1, with 8 bases that match TRBD1. Germline V gives CDR1 WNHNN, CDR2 SYGVQD (reference sequence). The CDR3 totals 14 residues. The J segment lost 4 bases and the V segment lost 4 bases, leaving 3 bases of the junction unmatched. The CDR3 DNA follows: TGCGCCAGCAGTGGGCAGGGGGCTTACAATGAGCAGTTCTTC. It specifies CASSGQGAYNEQFF.

V gene TRBV21-1 combines with J gene TRBJ1-1; TRBD1 is the table's D call and was not checked against the DNA. TRBV21-1 is a known pseudogene. This CDR3 is 15 amino acids long. CDR3 in amino acids: CASSPQTGRNTEAFF. CDR3 nucleotides: TGTGCCAGCAGCCCCCAGACAGGGAGGAACACTGAAGCTTTCTTT.

This clone has a handful of counts. This chain connects TRBV29-1 to TRBJ2-3; 7 nucleotides line up with TRBD2. V lost 4 bases to trimming and J lost 3 bases; unmatched junction nucleotides: 7. Germline V gene data show CDR1 as SQVTM and CDR2 as ANQGSEA. This CDR3 spans 14 amino acids. Here the CDR3 reads CSVAWRERTDTQYF. In nucleotides, the CDR3 is TGCAGCGTTGCATGGCGGGAGAGGACAGATACGCAGTATTTT.

V gene TRBV7-9 combines with J gene TRBJ1-1; D unresolved. Trimming cost V 0 bases and J 2 bases, with 10 bases left between them. The CDR3 loop spans 15 amino acids. Germline loops: CDR1 SEHNR, CDR2 FQNEAQ (reference sequence). CDR3 region: CASSLARGVNTEAFF. The CDR3 nucleotides are TGTGCCAGCAGCTTAGCGCGCGGTGTAAACACTGAAGCTTTCTTT.

CDR3: CASSTGQVSNQPQHF. DNA for the CDR3: TGTGCCAGTAGTACCGGACAGGTCAGCAATCAGCCCCAGCATTTT. The rearrangement links TRBV19 to TRBJ1-5, with 7 positions matching TRBD1. This CDR3 spans 15 amino acids. Looked up from germline, CDR1 is LNHDA and CDR2 is SQIVND (reference sequence). The J segment lost 1 base and the V segment lost 4 bases, leaving 4 bases of the junction unmatched.

The chain combines TRBV4-1 with TRBJ2-7; 10 bases agree with TRBD2. The germline V gene has CDR1 MGHRA and CDR2 YSYEKL. The CDR3 is made up of 16 amino acids. V lost 4 bases and J lost 0; bases outside the gene matches: 6. CDR3 nucleotides: TGCGCCAGCAGCCGCTCGACTAGCGGGTCCTCCTACGAGCAGTACTTC. Translated, it gives CASSRSTSGSSYEQYF.

In this sample, this clone turned up once. The J gene is TRBJ2-5, the V gene TRBV19; 7 nucleotides agree with TRBD1. The germline gives CDR1 LNHDA, CDR2 SQIVND (reference sequence). The junction had 4 bases not matched to a gene; V was cut back by 3 bases and J by 6 bases. This CDR3 contains 13 residues. CDR3 sequence (DNA): TGTGCCAGTAGTATTCAACAGGGGCAGACCCAGTACTTC. Translating it yields CASSIQQGQTQYF.

The chain employs TRBV18 and TRBJ1-1, with 9 bases aligning to TRBD1. Germline-derived CDR1 and CDR2 are KGHSH and LQKENI. V trimming: 4 bases; J trimming: 5 bases; junction bases outside the gene matches: 11. The CDR3 extends over 16 amino acids. As DNA, the CDR3 is TGTGCCAGCTCACTATACAGGGGGCGCAGTGATACTGAAGCTTTCTTT. Protein sequence: CASSLYRGRSDTEAFF.

The DNA for the CDR3 is TGTGCCAGCAGCTTTAACAGGGCGAACACTGAAGCTTTCTTT. Protein product: CASSFNRANTEAFF. The rearrangement uses TRBV5-5 and TRBJ1-1; possible D gene TRBD1, 6 bases. This CDR3 region has 14 residues. V was trimmed by 2 bases and J by 1 base, leaving 9 bases between them. Germline V gene data show CDR1 as SGHKS and CDR2 as YYEKEE (reference sequence).

V gene TRBV18 combines with J gene TRBJ1-1, with 9 bases lining up with TRBD1. Germline loops: CDR1 KGHSH, CDR2 LQKENI. Unmatched junction bases numbered 6, after V lost 4 bases and J lost 0 bases. The CDR3 is made up of 16 amino acids. CDR3 region: CASSLTGGPLNTEAFF. CDR3 bases: TGTGCCAGCTCACTTACAGGGGGCCCTTTGAACACTGAAGCTTTCTTT.

The chain couples TRBV6-5 to TRBJ1-5, with D hard to call. Germline V CDR1 and CDR2: MNHEY, SVGAGI. The ends were cut back, 7 bases at V and 7 bases at J, with 14 bases in the middle. The CDR3 consists of 13 residues. This CDR3 is CASKTGSGQPQHF. The DNA of the CDR3 is TGTGCCAGCAAAACGGGGTCGGGCCAGCCCCAGCATTTT.

This chain uses TRBV19 with TRBJ2-7; TRBD1 aligns across 7 bases. This CDR3 is 13 amino acids long. V gave up 5 bases and J gave up 7 bases; unmatched junction bases: 8. Per germline, CDR1 LNHDA and CDR2 SQIVND (reference sequence). The CDR3 sequence is CASSASLQGEQYF. DNA of the CDR3: TGTGCCAGTAGTGCCTCGTTACAGGGGGAGCAGTACTTC.

The chain joins TRBV7-2 to TRBJ1-2; 10 bases agree with TRBD1. CDR3 length equals 15 residues. V was clipped by 6 bases and J by 8 bases; unmatched bases: 12. In germline, CDR1 is SGHTA, CDR2 FQGNSA. The CDR3 protein is CASRPIGTGESGYTF. In DNA form, the CDR3 reads TGTGCCAGCAGACCCATCGGGACAGGGGAGAGCGGCTACACCTTC.

The chain has TRBV9 and TRBJ1-1; D not resolved. The CDR3 runs to 14 residues. V lost 4 bases to trimming and J lost 5 bases, with 15 bases between them. Germline assignment: CDR1 SGDLS and CDR2 YYNGEE. In DNA form, the CDR3 reads TGTGCCAGCAGCCCAAGACTGAGCGGAACTGAAGCTTTCTTT. Its translation: CASSPRLSGTEAFF.

The V and J genes are TRBV28 and TRBJ1-2; D might be TRBD1 (6 bases). CDR1 and CDR2 from the germline V gene are MDHEN and SYDVKM. The CDR3 totals 12 residues. With 6 bases removed from V and 14 bases from J, the gap between germline ends came to 19 bases. The DNA of the CDR3 is TGTGCCAGCAGACAAGGACAGTTCGTCCTAACCTTC. Protein: CASRQGQFVLTF.

The V and J genes are TRBV6-1 and TRBJ1-3; the match to TRBD1 covers 11 bases. J was trimmed by 4 bases and V by 4 bases; bases with no gene match: 9. Germline V gene data show CDR1 as MNHNS and CDR2 as SASEGT. This CDR3 contains 17 residues. The CDR3: CASSGTGGPRTGNTIYF. CDR3 sequence (DNA): TGTGCCAGCAGTGGGACAGGGGGCCCTCGAACGGGAAACACCATATATTTT.

This chain links TRBV18 with TRBJ2-2; possible D gene TRBD1, 6 bases. The germline V gene encodes CDR1 KGHSH and CDR2 LQKENI. V was shortened by 0 bases and J by 5 bases, with 10 bases between the two germline ends. CDR3 length: 15 residues. CDR3 residues: CASSPPRTGTGELFF. CDR3 DNA sequence: TGTGCCAGCTCACCACCCCGAACAGGGACCGGGGAGCTGTTTTTT.

In this sample, this clone turned up once. The chain has TRBV5-1 and TRBJ1-1; D is ambiguous. The CDR3 runs to 13 residues. Trimming shortened V by 4 bases and J by 1 base, and 8 bases separated the two germline ends. The germline CDR1 and CDR2 sequences are SGHRS and YFSETQ. This CDR3 is CASSLTRNTEAFF. CDR3 nucleotide sequence: TGCGCCAGCAGCCTGACACGGAACACTGAAGCTTTCTTT.

V usage is TRBV7-9 and J usage is TRBJ1-2; possible D gene TRBD1, 6 bases. Trimming pared 5 bases from V and 7 bases from J, leaving 20 bases between. Germline loops: CDR1 SEHNR, CDR2 FQNEAQ (reference sequence). There are 15 residues in the CDR3. The DNA of the CDR3 is TGTGCCAGCAGCCCCAGGCGGGGGGCGGTTGCTGGCTACACCTTC. Translating it yields CASSPRRGAVAGYTF.

The chain combines TRBV5-6 with TRBJ2-1; D call uncertain. This CDR3 has 12 amino acids. Trimming removed 0 bases from V and 8 bases from J, with 6 bases in between. In germline, CDR1 is SGHDT, CDR2 YYEEEE. The CDR3: CASSLDPDEQFF. The CDR3 nucleotides are TGTGCCAGCAGCTTGGATCCGGATGAGCAGTTCTTC.

V gene TRBV6-5 combines with J gene TRBJ2-7, with unresolved D. The germline V gene encodes CDR1 MNHEY and CDR2 SVGAGI. This CDR3 has 14 residues. The CDR3 loop reads CAHSPPQALTEQYF. CDR3 DNA: TGTGCTCATTCGCCCCCGCAGGCATTAACCGAGCAGTACTTC.

This chain uses TRBV9 with TRBJ1-2; 11 positions match TRBD1. The germline CDR1 and CDR2 sequences are SGDLS and YYNGEE. The CDR3 loop spans 15 amino acids. V was pared by 3 bases and J by 8 bases, with 9 bases of the junction left unmatched. The CDR3 here is CASSEDRGPFRGYTF. CDR3 sequence (DNA): TGTGCCAGCAGCGAGGACAGGGGGCCGTTTAGAGGCTACACCTTC.

This clone came up a few times. The chain links TRBV6-1 to TRBJ1-1; unclear D gene. The CDR3 consists of 12 residues. Deletions cut 3 bases from V and 7 bases from J, with 9 bases between. Looked up from germline, CDR1 is MNHNS and CDR2 is SASEGT. This chain's CDR3 is CASSDRTNEAFF. The CDR3 region has the DNA TGTGCCAGCAGTGACAGAACAAATGAAGCTTTCTTT.

This clone was counted once. This rearrangement joins TRBV29-1 to TRBJ1-2, with a possible D match to TRBD1 (5 bases). The V end lost 7 bases, the J end lost 5 bases, and 26 bases lay between the germline ends. Germline lookup yields CDR1 SQVTM and CDR2 ANQGSEA. The CDR3 runs 16 residues. The CDR3 bases are TGCAGCGGTTCACAGCTAAGAGGTTTCGGGGGTTATGGCTACACCTTC. This translates into CSGSQLRGFGGYGYTF.

The chain has TRBV11-2 and TRBJ2-1, with a weak D call TRBD2 (5 bases). Between the trimmed V and J ends, which lost 3 bases and 5 bases, there was a span of 23 bases. Germline V CDR1 and CDR2: SGHAT, FQNNGV. This CDR3 comprises 18 residues. CDR3 sequence: CASSLRGSKIAHNNEQFF. The CDR3 nucleotides are TGTGCCAGCAGCTTGCGAGGGAGTAAGATAGCCCATAACAATGAGCAGTTCTTC.

CDR3 in DNA: TGTGCCAGCAGCCAAGAACGAGGGAGACGAGGAGAGACCCAGTACTTC. Translation: CASSQERGRRGETQYF. The J gene is TRBJ2-5, the V gene TRBV14; D perhaps matches TRBD2 (5 bases). This CDR3 region has 16 residues. Germline lookup yields CDR1 SGHDN and CDR2 FVKESK. V lost 0 bases and J lost 4, with 15 bases in between.

The chain links TRBV5-1 to TRBJ2-5, with 7 bases identical to TRBD1. The CDR3 loop spans 13 amino acids. V gave up 4 bases and J gave up 1 base; unmatched junction bases: 1. In germline, CDR1 is SGHRS, CDR2 YFSETQ. The CDR3 protein is CASSPGGQETQYF. The CDR3 DNA reads as TGCGCCAGCAGCCCAGGGGGCCAAGAGACCCAGTACTTC.

V usage is TRBV18 and J usage is TRBJ2-1; 9 bases are shared with TRBD1. The CDR3 loop spans 16 amino acids. Trimming at V came to 3 bases and at J to 3 bases, leaving 6 bases not matched to a gene. Germline V gene lookup returns CDR1 KGHSH and CDR2 LQKENI. CDR3 coding DNA: TGTGCCAGCTCACCCCGCCGGGACAGGGTCTACAATGAGCAGTTCTTC. This sequence encodes CASSPRRDRVYNEQFF. The whole variable domain, remainder taken from reference TRBV18 and TRBJ2-1, is NAGVMQNPRHLVRRRGQEARLRCSPMKGHSHVYWYRQLPEEGLKFMVYLQKENIIDESGMPKERFSAEFPKEGPSILRIQQVVRGDSAAYFCASSPRRDRVYNEQFFGPGTRLTVL.

This chain uses TRBV2 with TRBJ2-5, with 7 bases that match TRBD2. V dropped 3 bases and J dropped 4; count of bases not matched to a gene: 11. Germline V gene data show CDR1 as SNHLY and CDR2 as FYNNEI. The CDR3 is 16 amino acids. DNA for the CDR3: TGTGCCAGCAGTGACGGGGCGGGAGCGGGCGGAGAGACCCAGTACTTC. It yields the protein CASSDGAGAGGETQYF.

This clone was detected only once. This chain links TRBV5-1 with TRBJ2-2, with 9 bases matching TRBD1. Germline CDR1 and CDR2: SGHRS and YFSETQ. The length of the CDR3 is 16 residues. With 0 bases clipped from V and 0 bases from J, the junction kept 0 bases outside the gene matches. The CDR3 sequence: CASSLGQGANTGELFF. The CDR3, as DNA: TGCGCCAGCAGCTTGGGACAGGGGGCGAACACCGGGGAGCTGTTTTTT.

The CDR3 sequence: CASSSGQGAYEQYF. As DNA, the CDR3 is TGCGCCAGCAGCTCGGGACAGGGAGCCTACGAGCAGTACTTC. V usage is TRBV5-1 and J usage is TRBJ2-7; TRBD1 matches at 9 bases. Losses at the gene ends were 3 bases for V and 2 bases for J; bases not matched to a gene: 3. CDR3 length: 14 residues. Germline CDR1 SGHRS, CDR2 YFSETQ.